This passage covers 26 T cell receptor beta chains from one sample sequenced in a study of blood T cells in healthy people across ages. The authors ran a second PCR of roughly 6 to 11 cycles using a sample-barcoded 5' primer and a J-beta primer mix. Using its own MiXCR run on the 5' RACE reads, TCRdb lists one record per CDR3 protein. The sample holds about 640,000 distinct CDR3 sequences, approximately 30% seen once. The sequenced sample was blood. The receptors here all came from a woman older than 75 in good health.

This clonotype was seen more than once but under ten times. This may be a read error, as it is one base from a much larger clone. The chain uses TRBV7-3 and TRBJ2-1; 7 bases align to TRBD1. The J call is doubtful: the DNA matches TRBJ2-7 better. The CDR3 runs to 15 residues. The V gene's germline CDR1 is SGHTA and CDR2 FQGTGA. CDR3 coding DNA: TGTGCCAGCAGCCCCCAGGGGGTTACCTACAATGAGCAGTACTTC. This translates into CASSPQGVTYNEQYF.

The chain joins TRBV25-1 to TRBJ1-1; no definite D call. The V and J ends lost 1 base and 5 bases respectively, with 8 bases between them. CDR3 length: 13 amino acids. In germline, CDR1 is MGHDK, CDR2 SYGVNS. This CDR3 is CASSELRRTEAFF. In DNA, the CDR3 is TGTGCCAGCAGTGAATTAAGGAGGACTGAAGCTTTCTTT.

This chain connects TRBV6-5 to TRBJ1-1; possibly TRBD1 for D (5 bases). The V end lost 8 bases, the J end lost 1 base, and 8 bases lay between the germline ends. The CDR3 covers 12 residues. Germline V lookup: CDR1 MNHEY, CDR2 SVGAGI. The CDR3 loop is CASGRANTEAFF. Here the CDR3 DNA reads TGTGCCAGCGGCAGGGCGAACACTGAAGCTTTCTTT.

This clonotype was seen more than once but under ten times. The chain has TRBV5-1 and TRBJ2-5; a possible D gene is TRBD1 (5 bases). Germline V gives CDR1 SGHRS, CDR2 YFSETQ. The CDR3 is 14 amino acids. The V gene lost 2 bases and the J gene lost 4 bases, with 12 bases spanning the gap. The CDR3 protein is CASSLPQGRETQYF. The CDR3 DNA sequence: TGCGCCAGCAGCTTACCTCAGGGTCGAGAGACCCAGTACTTC.

This clonotype occurred a few times. The V and J genes are TRBV6-5 and TRBJ1-1; tentative D call: TRBD1 (5 bases). V was clipped by 6 bases and J by 5 bases, with 19 bases between them. The germline gives CDR1 MNHEY, CDR2 SVGAGI. This CDR3 region has 15 residues. The CDR3: CASSLDSSLRTEAFF. CDR3 nucleotide sequence: TGTGCCAGCAGCCTCGACAGCTCCCTGAGGACTGAAGCTTTCTTT.

V gene TRBV15 combines with J gene TRBJ2-2; D uncertain. V lost 0 bases to trimming and J lost 6 bases, with 20 bases between them. Looked up from germline, CDR1 is LNHNV and CDR2 is YYDKDF (reference sequence). The CDR3 runs to 18 residues. CDR3 loop: CATSREGIGNSKAGELFF. The CDR3 nucleotides are TGTGCCACCAGCAGAGAAGGGATCGGCAATAGCAAAGCCGGGGAGCTGTTTTTT.

This sequence joins TRBV20-1 and TRBJ1-1; 7 nucleotides match TRBD1. V dropped 3 bases and J dropped 0; count of bases not matched to a gene: 13. Per germline, CDR1 DFQATT and CDR2 SNEGSKA (reference sequence). The CDR3 extends over 17 amino acids. The CDR3, as DNA: TGCAGTGCTAGGGCACAGGGCCGGGACAGAGTGAACACTGAAGCTTTCTTT. This gives the protein CSARAQGRDRVNTEAFF.

This clonotype appeared once. The chain uses TRBV6-1 and TRBJ1-5; TRBD1 might be the D (5 bases). The germline V gene has CDR1 MNHNS and CDR2 SASEGT. V was shortened by 5 bases and J by 0 bases, with 14 bases between the two germline ends. This CDR3 comprises 16 residues. The CDR3 region has the DNA TGTGCCAGCAGTCTCAGACAGCCTCATAGCAATCAGCCCCAGCATTTT. This translates into CASSLRQPHSNQPQHF.

This clonotype was seen repeatedly, ten times or more. The genes are TRBV12-3 or TRBV12-4 and TRBJ2-5, with 10 bases that match TRBD2. The CDR3 is 14 residues long. Trimming took 4 bases from V and 5 from J; bases not matched to a gene: 4. The CDR3: CASSSLAGRETQYF. Here the CDR3 DNA reads TGTGCCAGCAGTTCACTAGCGGGGAGGGAGACCCAGTACTTC.

At least ten counts were recorded for this clonotype. The CDR3 loop is CASSPGGGANVLTF. Written as DNA, the CDR3 is TGTGCCAGCAGCCCGGGTGGCGGGGCCAACGTCCTGACTTTC. The chain couples TRBV7-2 to TRBJ2-6, with unresolved D. Germline values: CDR1 SGHTA, CDR2 FQGNSA. Trimming removed 5 bases at V and 4 bases at J, with 9 bases between. The CDR3 is 14 residues long.

The rearrangement links TRBV7-2 to TRBJ2-4; possible D gene TRBD1, 6 bases. TRBJ2-7 explains the end of the DNA better; the J call may be wrong. This CDR3 contains 14 residues. The germline V gene has CDR1 SGHTA and CDR2 FQGNSA. As DNA, the CDR3 is TGTGCCAGCAGCCTCCCCCCAGGGGCTCGCGAGCAGTACTTC. It specifies CASSLPPGAREQYF.

The V gene is TRBV12-3 or TRBV12-4, the J gene TRBJ1-5; 9 bases agree with TRBD1. The CDR3 is 18 residues long. V was clipped by 8 bases and J by 1 base; unmatched bases: 15. The CDR3: CASGRRTGAPWSNQPQHF. As DNA, the CDR3 is TGTGCCAGCGGCAGACGGACAGGGGCCCCTTGGAGCAATCAGCCCCAGCATTTT.

The V and J genes are TRBV5-5 and TRBJ2-5; 8 bases line up with TRBD2. CDR1 SGHKS and CDR2 YYEKEE come from the germline V gene (reference sequence). The CDR3 is 17 residues long. The V gene end was trimmed by 0 bases and the J gene end by 1 base; junction bases not matched to a gene: 8. CDR3 in amino acids: CASSLAGSGGVQETQYF. The CDR3 nucleotides are TGTGCCAGCAGCTTGGCCGGGAGCGGGGGAGTCCAAGAGACCCAGTACTTC.

About this clonotype itself: Given a much more abundant clone one base away, this may be a read error. The V and J genes are TRBV9 and TRBJ2-3; D remains ambiguous. V lost 3 bases and J 4 bases, leaving 9 bases between the germline ends. Germline loops: CDR1 SGDLS, CDR2 YYNGEE. This CDR3 contains 13 residues. The CDR3 bases are TGTGCCAGCAGCGCCTTCGGCGCAGATACGCAGTATTTT. It is translated as CASSAFGADTQYF.

This clonotype was seen a few times. CDR3 nucleotides: TGTGCCAGCAGGAATAGTAGGGGGTCCTACAATGAGCAGTACTTC. This codes for CASRNSRGSYNEQYF. V and J are TRBV7-2 and TRBJ2-1; D may be TRBD1 (6 bases). Judging by the DNA end, TRBJ2-7 fits better; the J call may be wrong. Germline V gene lookup returns CDR1 SGHTA and CDR2 FQGNSA. The CDR3 extends over 15 amino acids.

This clonotype was observed many times. This rearrangement joins TRBV4-1 to TRBJ2-1; 7 bases agree with TRBD1. CDR1 and CDR2 (germline): MGHRA, YSYEKL. J lost 0 bases, V lost 5 bases, and 13 bases had no gene match. The CDR3 is made up of 18 amino acids. In nucleotides, the CDR3 is TGCGCCAGCAGCACCCGGGACAGACAAATGAGCTCCTACAATGAGCAGTTCTTC. Residues: CASSTRDRQMSSYNEQFF.

This clonotype was detected many times. This sequence joins TRBV6-4 and TRBJ1-2, with D possibly matching TRBD1 (5 bases). This CDR3 region has 14 residues. Per germline, CDR1 MRHNA and CDR2 SNTAGT. The V and J ends lost 6 bases and 8 bases respectively, with 19 bases between them. The CDR3 sequence: CASSRDYGDRGYTF. For the CDR3, the DNA is TGTGCCAGCAGCCGTGATTACGGGGACCGGGGCTACACCTTC.

This clonotype was recorded many times. The chain joins TRBV28 to TRBJ2-7; possible D gene TRBD1, 5 bases. The germline CDR1 and CDR2 sequences are MDHEN and SYDVKM. Deletions cut 1 base from V and 7 bases from J, with 17 bases between. The CDR3 is 15 residues long. The CDR3: CASSLSLGAAAEQYF. CDR3 bases: TGTGCCAGCAGTTTATCGCTTGGGGCGGCGGCTGAGCAGTACTTC. Drawing the rest from reference TRBV28 and TRBJ2-7, the complete variable domain is DVKVTQSSRYLVKRTGEKVFLECVQDMDHENMFWYRQDPGLGLRLIYFSYDVKMKEKGDIPEGYSVSREKKERFSLILESASTNQTSMYLCASSLSLGAAAEQYFGPGTRLTVT.

At least ten counts were recorded for this clonotype. This chain uses TRBV28 with TRBJ2-4; tentatively, D is TRBD1 (6 bases). The CDR3 totals 14 residues. Germline V CDR1 and CDR2: MDHEN, SYDVKM. Between the trimmed V and J ends, which lost 4 bases and 5 bases, there was a span of 12 bases. CDR3 nucleotide sequence: TGTGCCAGCAGTTCGACAGGTCGCGAAAACATTCAGTACTTC. This encodes CASSSTGRENIQYF.

This clonotype appeared many times. V gene TRBV5-1 combines with J gene TRBJ2-7; TRBD2 is a possible D gene (5 bases). Trimming removed 4 bases from V and 1 base from J, with 12 bases in between. The CDR3 consists of 14 residues. Germline lookup yields CDR1 SGHRS and CDR2 YFSETQ. The CDR3 here is CASSGWTGSYEQYF. The CDR3 nucleotides are TGCGCCAGCAGCGGATGGACGGGGTCCTACGAGCAGTACTTC.

This clonotype was recorded at least ten times. This chain links TRBV29-1 with TRBJ2-3, with TRBD1 matching over 8 bases. The germline CDR1 and CDR2 sequences are SQVTM and ANQGSEA. The CDR3 is made up of 15 amino acids. J was trimmed by 4 bases and V by 1 base; bases with no gene match: 7. CDR3 bases: TGCAGCGTTGAAGCCCCCACAGGGGGTTCAGATACGCAGTATTTT. It specifies CSVEAPTGGSDTQYF.

This clonotype has at least ten counts. This rearrangement joins TRBV4-1 to TRBJ2-4; TRBD2 matches 12 bases. J lost 10 bases, V lost 0 bases, and 13 bases had no gene match. CDR1 is MGHRA and CDR2 is YSYEKL in the germline V gene. CDR3 length equals 18 residues. The CDR3 nucleotides are TGCGCCAGCAGCCAAGATCGAGCGAGACTAGCGGGGGCCACTATTCAGTACTTC. Protein sequence: CASSQDRARLAGATIQYF.

The count of this clonotype is one. The rearrangement joins TRBV5-1 to TRBJ2-1, with 12 bases fitting TRBD1. Germline CDR1 and CDR2: SGHRS and YFSETQ. The CDR3 sequence is 16 residues long. After removal of 2 bases from V and 7 bases from J, the junction contained 7 bases not matched to a gene. For the CDR3, the DNA is TGCGCCAGCAGCTTCACCGGGACAGGGGGCCGAAATGAGCAGTTCTTC. It is translated as CASSFTGTGGRNEQFF.

In its sample, this clonotype was seen many times. The chain combines TRBV6-6 with TRBJ1-5, with no clear D. The CDR3 loop spans 12 amino acids. Germline V gene data show CDR1 as MNHNY and CDR2 as SVGAGI (reference sequence). The V end was cut by 2 bases, the J end by 5 bases, with 4 bases between. The DNA for the CDR3 is TGTGCCAGCAGTTACCCCGATCAGCCCCAGCATTTT. This encodes CASSYPDQPQHF.

To note about this clonotype: This may stem from a read error, because a much larger clone lies one nucleotide away. The V gene is TRBV6-5, the J gene TRBJ1-1, with a tentative D call TRBD1 (5 bases). The germline V and J ends were trimmed by 6 bases and 1 base, with 12 bases remaining between them. CDR1 MNHEY and CDR2 SVGAGI come from the germline V gene. The CDR3 sequence is 14 residues long. CDR3 residues: CASRYRRGNTEAFF. The CDR3, as DNA: TGTGCCAGCAGGTACCGGAGGGGGAACACTGAAGCTTTCTTT.

In its sample, this clonotype was seen many times. Here the CDR3 reads CASSVGTLERETQYF. In nucleotides, the CDR3 is TGTGCCAGCAGCGTAGGAACACTGGAGAGGGAGACCCAGTACTTC. This chain links TRBV9 with TRBJ2-5; D gene unclear. This CDR3 region has 15 residues. V lost 0 bases, J lost 5 bases, and 14 bases lay in between. CDR1 and CDR2 (germline): SGDLS, YYNGEE.